This T cell receptor (beta chain) stems from a study of cytomegalovirus exposure and HLA in healthy donors. Study outcomes and limitations: CMV antigen specificity was confirmed in vitro for three CMV-associated chains.

The PCR ran on 60 Vbeta and 13 Jbeta primers. TCRdb's copy holds only in-frame clones and misses some; the assay was immunoSEQ multiplex PCR. The repertoire has about 120,000 clones, about three quarters of them found once; the top ten carry about 12%. Concerning this clone itself: What it recognizes is unknown.

At sampling all donors were nominally healthy, likely with unrecorded immune exposures. V dropped 2 bases and J dropped 9 bases, with 17 bases sitting between them. This CDR3 region has 16 residues. Germline V lookup: CDR1 MGHRA, CDR2 YSYEKL. What was sequenced was PBMCs. The V and J genes are TRBV4-1 and TRBJ1-6; maybe TRBD1 (6 bases). This clonotype was obtained from a middle-aged woman in good health and CMV-seropositive. The CDR3: CASSQRAGGLGSPLHF. The CDR3 coding sequence is TGCGCCAGCAGCCAAAGGGCGGGGGGGCTGGGTTCACCCCTCCACTTT.